These T cell receptor beta chains were read from a single sample in a study of CD8+ T cells in alopecia areata. Produced via immunoSEQ multiplex PCR; TCRdb's table is partial and in-frame only. The table includes 150,000 or so clones, 40% to 65% detected once. Source: CD8+ T cells sorted from blood, taken at week 0. The receptors derive from a human donor with alopecia areata. The CDR3 runs from the conserved cysteine through the conserved F or W. Fields, in order: J gene, V gene, D gene, clone size, CDR3 DNA, CDR3 protein. D genes are given only for firm matches. Not all rows give a size; the values are once, few, many and, for expanded clones, a class.

TRBJ1-1 TRBV6-5 TRBD1 NA TGTGCCAGCAGTATCAACAGGGGCGGAAGCACTGAAGCTTTCTTT CASSINRGGSTEAFF
TRBJ2-3 TRBV28 NA few TGTGCCAGCAGTTCCCCCTGGGCAGGCACAGATACGCAGTATTTT CASSSPWAGTDTQYF
TRBJ2-7 TRBV10-1 TRBD1 few TGCGCCAGCAGTGAGGAGACAGGGCCCTACGAGCAGTACTTC CASSEETGPYEQYF
TRBJ1-1 TRBV30 TRBD1 once TGTGCCTGGGACACAGGGGTCGACACTGAAGCTTTCTTT CAWDTGVDTEAFF
TRBJ2-3 TRBV2 TRBD2 NA TGTGCCAGCAGTGAAACTAGCGGGGGGATTGAAGATACGCAGTATTTT CASSETSGGIEDTQYF
TRBJ2-6 TRBV21-1 NA few TGCCCCCTCTCTGGGGCCAACGTCCTGACTTTC CPLSGANVLTF
TRBJ1-2 TRBV10-2 TRBD1 many TGCGCCAGCAGTGAGTCCCGGACAGGGAACTATGGCTACACCTTC CASSESRTGNYGYTF
TRBJ2-2 TRBV9 TRBD1 NA TGTGCCAGCAGCGTAGGGGACAGGGCCTCGAACACCGGGGAGCTGTTTTTT CASSVGDRASNTGELFF
TRBJ1-2 TRBV5-1 TRBD1 NA TGCGCCAGCAGCCCAACTGACAGGGGGATCTTTCACTACACCTTC CASSPTDRGIFHYTF
TRBJ2-5 TRBV9 NA NA TGTGCCAGCAGCGTGGGCAGGGGCCAAGAGACCCAGTACTTC CASSVGRGQETQYF
TRBJ1-6 TRBV2 TRBD1 NA TGTGCCAGCAGTGATCCGACAGGGGGATCACCCCTCCACTTT CASSDPTGGSPLHF
TRBJ2-1 TRBV7-9 NA few TGTGCCAGCAGCGGACCGGTTAAGGATTGGTTCTTC CASSGPVKDWFF
TRBJ2-3 TRBV7-8 NA few TGTGCCAGCAGCTTAGCGGGGGGCACAGATACGCAGTATTTT CASSLAGGTDTQYF
TRBJ1-6 TRBV4-3 NA NA TGCGCCAGCAGCCAAGATTATGGGGGGACGGCCCTCCACTTT CASSQDYGGTALHF
TRBJ1-1 TRBV20-1 NA NA TGCAGTGCTGTGGGGAGGGCTGAAGCTTTCTTT CSAVGRAEAFF
TRBJ2-3 TRBV9 NA NA TGTGCCAGCAGCTCCGGGGGCAAGGTCACAGATACGCAGTATTTT CASSSGGKVTDTQYF
TRBJ2-3 TRBV13 NA NA TGTGCCAGCAGCGGCCCCGGGGTGGATACGCAGTATTTT CASSGPGVDTQYF
TRBJ2-1 TRBV14 TRBD2 NA TGTGCCAGCAGCCCCAATCCGGGACTAGCGGGGGGCAGCTCCTACAATGAGCAGTTCTTC CASSPNPGLAGGSSYNEQFF
TRBJ1-4 TRBV10-2 NA NA TGCGCCAGCAGCGTAGGGGGGGTTGGCGAAAAACTGTTTTTT CASSVGGVGEKLFF
TRBJ1-1 TRBV30 TRBD1 NA TGTGCCTGGAGGGGCAGGGGGCTTTACACTGAAGCTTTCTTT CAWRGRGLYTEAFF
TRBJ2-3 TRBV7-6 TRBD1 few TGTGCCAGCAGCTTAGGGACAGGGTACACGCAGTATTTT CASSLGTGYTQYF
TRBJ1-2 TRBV7-2 TRBD1 NA TGTGCCAGCAGCCTCCAGGGGGGGGCTGCCTTC CASSLQGGAAF
TRBJ2-2 TRBV27 TRBD2 NA TGTGCCAGCAGTTCACTAGCGGACAACACCGGGGAGCTGTTTTTT CASSSLADNTGELFF
TRBJ1-5 TRBV29-1 NA NA TGCAGCGTCAAAACAGGACAGCCCCCACCTCGACAGCCCCAGCATTTT CSVKTGQPPPRQPQHF
TRBJ2-1 TRBV30 TRBD2 NA TGTGCCTGGAGTGATACCGGGACTACGGGTGAGCAGTTCTTC CAWSDTGTTGEQFF
TRBJ1-3 TRBV25-1 NA NA TGTGCCAGCAGTGAGTCTTTGGGGAACACCATATATTTT CASSESLGNTIYF
TRBJ2-5 TRBV27 TRBD1 NA TGTGCCAGCAGAAGACAGGGGGGACAAGAGACCCAGTACTTC CASRRQGGQETQYF
TRBJ2-2 TRBV10-3 NA few TGTGCCATCAGGACCGAGTCGACCGGGGAGCTGTTTTTT CAIRTESTGELFF
TRBJ1-1 TRBV29-1 TRBD1 NA TGCAGCGTTGAAGGCCGGGACAGGGTACCCACTGAAGCTTTCTTT CSVEGRDRVPTEAFF
TRBJ1-2 TRBV27 TRBD1 NA TGTGCCAGCAGGGACAGGGCTGAAGACTATGGCTACACCTTC CASRDRAEDYGYTF
TRBJ2-5 TRBV7-9 NA few TGTGCCAGCAGCCTCGAACAACATAAGGAGACCCAGTACTTC CASSLEQHKETQYF
TRBJ2-1 TRBV7-9 NA NA TGTGCCACCAGCCGGGGCTACAATGAGCAGTTCTTC CATSRGYNEQFF
TRBJ2-7 TRBV30 NA few TGTGCCTGGAGTGTAATGCCAGGAACCTACGAGCAGTACTTC CAWSVMPGTYEQYF
TRBJ2-4 TRBV4-1 NA NA TGCGCCAGCAGCCAAGACAGGGAGATCGCCTTC CASSQDREIAF
TRBJ2-7 TRBV7-2 NA NA TGTGCCAGCAGTCCCCGGAATAGCGGACTCTCCTACGAGCAGTACTTC CASSPRNSGLSYEQYF
TRBJ1-1 TRBV19 NA few TGTGCCAGTGCGGCCAGGGAGGACACTGAAGCTTTCTTT CASAAREDTEAFF
TRBJ2-7 TRBV2 TRBD1 few TGTGCCACGATTCAGGGGGCGAGAGAGCAGTACTTC CATIQGAREQYF
TRBJ2-3 TRBV27 TRBD1 NA TGTGCCAGCAGTCGGGACAGGGAATTAGATACGCAGTATTTT CASSRDRELDTQYF
TRBJ2-3 TRBV5-1 NA NA TGCGCCAGCAGCCCTGGGGGCCAGGGCACAGATACGCAGTATTTT CASSPGGQGTDTQYF
TRBJ2-1 TRBV27 TRBD2 NA TGTGCCAGCAGCGCGGGGGGCGATGAGCAGTTCTTC CASSAGGDEQFF
TRBJ1-2 TRBV29-1 NA NA TGCAGCGCCCCCGGGTTAAACTATGGCTACACCTTC CSAPGLNYGYTF
TRBJ1-2 TRBV4-3 NA NA TGCGCCAGCAGCCAAGGTTCCGGACAGTATGGCTACACCTTC CASSQGSGQYGYTF
TRBJ2-5 TRBV10-2 NA once TGCGCCAGCAGTGAGTGGGCAGTTCGAGAGACCCAGTACTTC CASSEWAVRETQYF
TRBJ1-1 TRBV5-1 TRBD1 NA TGCGCCAGCAGCTTGGCAGGGGGTCCGGACACTGAAGCTTTCTTT CASSLAGGPDTEAFF
TRBJ2-1 TRBV19 TRBD2 medium-sized TGTGCCAGTACAGCCTCTTCGGGGGGGCTCGGTGAGCAGTTCTTC CASTASSGGLGEQFF
TRBJ2-7 TRBV10-1 TRBD2 NA TGTGCCAGCGGCGGGGGGGGTTGGCAGTACTTC CASGGGGWQYF
TRBJ1-1 TRBV30 NA once TGTGCCTGGAATTGGGGCAGAAACATGAACACTGAAGCTTTCTTT CAWNWGRNMNTEAFF
TRBJ1-5 TRBV13 NA NA TGTGCCAGCAGCTTTGGTGGCAATAGCAATCAGCCCCAGCATTTT CASSFGGNSNQPQHF
TRBJ1-1 TRBV9 NA NA TGTGCCAGCAGCGTAGGTTCGAACACTGAAGCTTTCTTT CASSVGSNTEAFF
TRBJ1-2 TRBV29-1 NA NA TGCAGCGTCGAGGGGGGAGAAAGTTATGGCTACACCTTC CSVEGGESYGYTF
TRBJ1-1 TRBV30 NA once TGTGCCTGGATGCCCCTCGGGAGCTCTGAAGCTTTCTTT CAWMPLGSSEAFF